These T cell receptor beta chains were read from a single sample in a study of blood T cell repertoires in COVID-19. Assay: immunoSEQ multiplex PCR; the TCRdb copy retains only in-frame clones and omits some. The repertoire holds some 87,000 clones, with less than 85% as singletons. Sequencing was performed on peripheral blood. The source of these receptors is a human donor in a cohort sampled during active COVID-19. Both conserved end residues are part of each CDR3.

V	J	CDR3
TRBV19	TRBJ2-5	CASTTGADLETQYF
TRBV29-1	TRBJ1-2	CSVGDWYNYGYTF
TRBV3-1/TRBV3-2	TRBJ1-1	CASSHGGLGTEAFF
TRBV10-1	TRBJ2-7	CASSPVPSYEQYF
TRBV5-1	TRBJ1-4	CASSLGGVNEKLFF
TRBV18	TRBJ1-2	CASSPPSQALYGYTF
TRBV19	TRBJ2-2	CASSFPSGVSGELFF
TRBV19	TRBJ2-5	CASSMGTGRQETQYF
TRBV28	TRBJ2-7	CASTDGGQLYEQYF
TRBV9	TRBJ2-4	CASSTGVGGNIQYF
TRBV2	TRBJ2-7	CASSSGLPAYEQYF
TRBV27	TRBJ2-1	CASSLQGNSYNEQFF
TRBV24-1	TRBJ2-7	CATSDRLGAVSYEQYF
TRBV2	TRBJ1-1	CASRVEGSNTEAFF
TRBV29-1	TRBJ2-3	CSVEGVSGDTDTQYF
TRBV27	TRBJ2-5	CASSLGPLETQYF
TRBV6-6	TRBJ2-2	CASSEKETGITGELFF
TRBV19	TRBJ2-7	CATRLAGTSGPASYEQYF
TRBV3-1/TRBV3-2	TRBJ2-1	CASSLERRSGQFF
TRBV28	TRBJ2-7	CASRRTASYEQYF
TRBV7-8	TRBJ2-6	CASSPRAGDGANVLTF
TRBV7-9	TRBJ1-1	CASSFQVLTEAFF
TRBV7-3	TRBJ1-1	CASSSQGNTEAFF
TRBV18	TRBJ2-1	CASSPTSLGNEQFF
TRBV3-1/TRBV3-2	TRBJ2-2	CASSGWGLAETNTGELFF
TRBV18	TRBJ1-3	CASSPENTIYF
TRBV14	TRBJ2-3	CASGPTGVEGWADTQYF
TRBV10-3	TRBJ1-2	CAISEKVQRGYTF